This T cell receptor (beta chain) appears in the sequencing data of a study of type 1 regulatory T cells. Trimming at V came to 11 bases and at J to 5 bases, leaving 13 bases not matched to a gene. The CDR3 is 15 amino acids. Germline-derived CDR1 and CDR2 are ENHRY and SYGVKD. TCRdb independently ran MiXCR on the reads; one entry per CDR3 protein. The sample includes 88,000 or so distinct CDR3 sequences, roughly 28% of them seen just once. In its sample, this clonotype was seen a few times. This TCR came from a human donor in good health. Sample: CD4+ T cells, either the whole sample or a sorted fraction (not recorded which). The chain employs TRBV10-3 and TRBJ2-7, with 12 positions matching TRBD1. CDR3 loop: CAASKTGQGADEQYF. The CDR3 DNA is TGTGCCGCATCCAAGACGGGACAGGGGGCTGACGAGCAGTACTTC.